What follows is one T cell receptor beta chain and its context. The antigen remains unidentified. PCR employed 60 Vbeta and 13 Jbeta primers. Produced via immunoSEQ multiplex PCR; TCRdb's table is partial and in-frame only. The sample carries nearly 100,000 clones, roughly 76% recorded once. The data were obtained in a study of cytomegalovirus exposure and HLA in healthy donors. Study as a whole: Early on, a data release was issued that held some 85 million unique TCRs from HLA-typed donors.

Study-wide points: Cytomegalovirus status, reportedly, was diagnosed with high specificity and sensitivity by the classifier. A later analysis found most CMV-associated TCR beta chains apparently HLA-restricted.

This CDR3 spans 16 amino acids. Input material: PBMCs. The chain recombines TRBV21-1 with TRBJ1-4. TRBV21-1 is noted as a pseudogene. This TCR was sampled from a woman aged 60-70 years in good health and CMV-seropositive. The CDR3 DNA reads TGTGCCAGCAGCAAAGCCCAGGGAGGGATAATTGAAAAACTGTTTTTT. Its translation is CASSKAQGGIIEKLFF.